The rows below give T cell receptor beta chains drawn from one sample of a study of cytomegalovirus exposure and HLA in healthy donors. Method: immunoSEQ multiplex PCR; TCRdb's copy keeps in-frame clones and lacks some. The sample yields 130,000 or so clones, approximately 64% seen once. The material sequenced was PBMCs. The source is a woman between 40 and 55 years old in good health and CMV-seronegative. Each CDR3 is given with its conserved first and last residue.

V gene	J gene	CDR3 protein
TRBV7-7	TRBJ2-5	CASSSGQEETQYF
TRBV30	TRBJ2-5	CAWSGGQGPQETQYF
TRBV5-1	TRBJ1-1	CASSSGQGWTEAFF
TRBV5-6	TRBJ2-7	CASSLGQGNEQYF
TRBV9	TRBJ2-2	CASSPAGQITGELFF
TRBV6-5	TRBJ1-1	CASSTDRAMNTEAFF
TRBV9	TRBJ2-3	CASSVFGLAGPGDTQYF
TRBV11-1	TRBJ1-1	CASSKTGGGMNTEAFF
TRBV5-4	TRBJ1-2	CASSRDRSGYTF
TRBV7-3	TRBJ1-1	CASSLQGGNTEAFF
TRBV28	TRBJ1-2	CASSRMGAGYTF
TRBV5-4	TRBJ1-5	CASSLGLGQPQHF
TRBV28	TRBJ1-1	CASSPLGDSTEAFF
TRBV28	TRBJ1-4	CASSLTQGTGVVKLFF
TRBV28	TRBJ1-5	CASSALPGGNQPQHF
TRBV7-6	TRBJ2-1	CASSPRTVATSYNEQFF
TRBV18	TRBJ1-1	CASSPRGIDTEAFF
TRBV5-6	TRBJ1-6	CASSLEGNSPLHF
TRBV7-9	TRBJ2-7	CASSTFRGTSGNYEQYF
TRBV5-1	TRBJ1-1	CASSLQQGANTEAFF
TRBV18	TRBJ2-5	CASSRPMTSGVQETQYF
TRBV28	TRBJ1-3	CASSSPGLIPPNTIYF
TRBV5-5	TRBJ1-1	CASSPRGLRGTEAFF
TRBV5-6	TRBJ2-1	CASSLTRFADEQFF
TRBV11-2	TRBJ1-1	CASSSRRVNTEAFF
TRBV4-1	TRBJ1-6	CASSQVPTGVESPLHF
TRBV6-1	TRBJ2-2	CASSEQGVNTGELFF
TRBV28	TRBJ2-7	CASSPAGQGTYEQYF
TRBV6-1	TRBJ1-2	CASSDRSNYGYTF
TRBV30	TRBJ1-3	CAWRRQGLFGNTIYF
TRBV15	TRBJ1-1	CATSREGVLTEAFF
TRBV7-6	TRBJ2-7	CASSSSYRLGEQYF
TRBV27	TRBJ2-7	CASSLFSLTSGGAYEQYF
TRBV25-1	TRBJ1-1	CASSPDRIMNTEAFF
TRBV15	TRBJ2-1	CATRISGQGAYEQFF
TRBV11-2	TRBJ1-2	CASSLASSESAGYTF
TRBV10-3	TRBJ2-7	CAIEAGPGEEQYF
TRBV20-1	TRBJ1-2	CSARSSYGYTF
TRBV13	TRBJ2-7	CASSSPERDEQYF
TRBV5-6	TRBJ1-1	CASSPITGSRGTEAFF
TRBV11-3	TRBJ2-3	CASSPLDGGGASDTQYF
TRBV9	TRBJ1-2	CASRRDSYGYTF
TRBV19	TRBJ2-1	CASSIDLRTGVEQFF
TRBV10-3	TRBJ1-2	CAIRRQPDINYGYTF
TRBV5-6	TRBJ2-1	CASSLWTGSEQFF
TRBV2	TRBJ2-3	CASIRTGGEGTDTQYF
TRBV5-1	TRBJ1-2	CASSPDSSPAMNGYTF
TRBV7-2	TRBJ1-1	CASSLATGPPVGAFF
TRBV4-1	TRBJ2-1	CASSRSRGVSYNEQFF
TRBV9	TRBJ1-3	CASSVTRQQGTIYF
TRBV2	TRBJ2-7	CASRWGGYEQYF
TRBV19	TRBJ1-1	CASSMPRQGGYTEAFF
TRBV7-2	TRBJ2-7	CASSSTGSEQYF
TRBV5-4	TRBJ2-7	CASSLQQTSYEQYF